This entry is about one T cell receptor (beta chain). The antigen is not known. One end of the junction is discordant with germline, which a read error may explain. The sample has other DNA sequences that encode this CDR3 too. Amplification used 60 Vbeta primers and 13 Jbeta primers. Measured with immunoSEQ multiplex PCR; TCRdb has only the in-frame clones, and not every one. The sample contains over 100,000 clones, around 69% of which appear only once. This sample stems from a study of cytomegalovirus exposure and HLA in healthy donors. Background on the study: An earlier analysis found around 120 million unique TCR beta sequences from around 180 million T cells.

Study results and limitations: There were reportedly fewer N-insertions in an Asian-associated ancestry cluster than the roughly 670-donor mean, in a later analysis. With later analysis, a missense DCLRE1C variant became linked to TCR beta V- and J-gene trimming.

The receptor's source is a woman aged 40 to 50 in good health and CMV-seropositive. Sequencing was performed on PBMCs.

In DNA form, the CDR3 reads TGCGCCAGCAGCTTAGCGGGCACCTACGAGCAGTACTTC. As protein: CASSLAGTYEQYF. The J gene is TRBJ2-7, the V gene TRBV7-9; 7 positions agree with TRBD2. Germline loops: CDR1 SEHNR, CDR2 FQNEAQ (reference sequence). The CDR3 runs 13 residues.